A selection of T cell receptor beta chains follows, all from one sample in a study of regulatory T cells in long-lasting Graves disease. TCRdb fed the multiplex PCR reads into MiXCR, producing one record per CDR3 protein. The sample contains approximately 460,000 distinct CDR3 sequences, about a sixth of which appear only once. The sample was also linked to a second study, of T cells in Graves' hyperthyroidism and ophthalmopathy.

The starting material was peripheral blood mononuclear cells (PBMCs), obtained at new diagnosis, from a patient treated with antithyroid drugs. The receptor source for this set is a woman under 40 with Graves disease. The CDR3 runs from the conserved cysteine through the conserved F or W. The order of the fields is CDR3 length, clone size, D gene, V gene, J gene, CDR3 DNA, CDR3 protein. A D gene is named only where the DNA matches it firmly. Part of the rows lack a size; the others show once, few, many or a class for expanded clones.

>12|many|NA|TRBV7-8|TRBJ2-1
TGTGCCAGCAGCTCCTCAGGGGCGCGCGGATTCTTC
CASSSSGARGFF
>11|many|NA|TRBV20-1|TRBJ2-5
TGCAGTGCTAGGCTTCAAGAGACCCAGTACTTC
CSARLQETQYF
>15|many|TRBD2|TRBV30|TRBJ2-2
TGTGCCTGGAGTGTACTAGCGGGAGTCGCCGGGGAGCTGTTTTTT
CAWSVLAGVAGELFF
>14|many|NA|TRBV13|TRBJ2-7
TGTGCCAGCAGCATGTGGGACTCACCCTACGAGCAGTACTTC
CASSMWDSPYEQYF
>15|few|NA|TRBV6-2/TRBV6-3|TRBJ2-2
TGTGCCAGCAGATCCCACAGGGCGAACACCGGGGAGCTGTTTTTT
CASRSHRANTGELFF
>16|few|TRBD2|TRBV2|TRBJ2-1
TGTGCCAGCAGTGGACTAGCGGGAGGCGGCTACAATGAGCAGTTCTTC
CASSGLAGGGYNEQFF
>14|NA|TRBD1|TRBV20-1|TRBJ2-7
TGCAGTGCTAGCCCCGGGACAGGGAGCTACGAGCAGTACTTC
CSASPGTGSYEQYF
>11|many|NA|TRBV27|TRBJ2-7
TGTGCCAGCAGTTCAGGGTGGGAGCAGTACTTC
CASSSGWEQYF
>16|NA|TRBD2|TRBV18|TRBJ2-1
TGTGCCAGCTCACCACCGGTGGCGGGAGGGGGCAATGAGCAGTTCTTC
CASSPPVAGGGNEQFF
>13|NA|NA|TRBV7-9|TRBJ2-3
TGTGCCAGCACCCTAAAGATGGGAGATACGCAGTATTTT
CASTLKMGDTQYF
>18|many|TRBD2|TRBV6-5|TRBJ2-7
TGTGCCAGCAGTTACCCCCGGACTAGCGGCGATAGCTCCTACGAGCAGTACTTC
CASSYPRTSGDSSYEQYF
>18|many|TRBD2|TRBV6-5|TRBJ2-7
TGTGCCAGCAGTTACGACGGGACGTCCTGGACTAGCGGGAGCGAGCAGTACTTC
CASSYDGTSWTSGSEQYF
>11|NA|NA|TRBV29-1|TRBJ2-7
TGCAGCGTAACGAGCGGCCTCCGGCCCTACTTC
CSVTSGLRPYF
>13|many|NA|TRBV27|TRBJ2-3
TGTGCCAGCAGGAGGGGGTCCACAGATACGCAGTATTTT
CASRRGSTDTQYF
>13|many|NA|TRBV20-1|TRBJ2-3
TGCAGTGCCTACGCTCCAACGAGAGATACGCAGTATTTT
CSAYAPTRDTQYF
>11|few|NA|TRBV6-2/TRBV6-3|TRBJ2-7
TGTGCCAGCAGCAACAGGGCCGAGCAGTACTTC
CASSNRAEQYF
>15|NA|NA|TRBV11-2|TRBJ2-1
TGTGCCAGCAGCTTAACGGCGTTCTCCTACAATGAGCAGTTCTTC
CASSLTAFSYNEQFF
>13|many|NA|TRBV27|TRBJ2-3
TGTGCCAGCAGTTCCCACGGTGAGGATACGCAGTATTTT
CASSSHGEDTQYF
>13|NA|NA|TRBV9|TRBJ2-1
TGTGCCAGCAGCACTCAGAGAGAGGCTGAGCAGTTCTTC
CASSTQREAEQFF
>13|many|TRBD1|TRBV20-1|TRBJ2-7
TGCAGTGCTGGGGACAGTTCTTCCTACGAGCAGTACTTC
CSAGDSSSYEQYF
>15|NA|NA|TRBV5-1|TRBJ2-1
TGCGCCAGCAGCCCCCTCGGCGGGGCCGGGGGTGAGCAGTTCTTC
CASSPLGGAGGEQFF
>17|few|TRBD2|TRBV20-1|TRBJ2-4
TGCAGTGCACTAGGGACTAGCGGCGGTCGGGCCAAAAACATTCAGTACTTC
CSALGTSGGRAKNIQYF
>16|NA|NA|TRBV19|TRBJ1-5
TGTGCCAGTAGCGTAATCCAGGGGACCCGAGGACAGCCCCAGCATTTT
CASSVIQGTRGQPQHF
>15|few|TRBD1|TRBV7-2|TRBJ1-2
TGTGCCAGCAGCTCCCATCATGGGACAGGAAGCGGCTACACCTTC
CASSSHHGTGSGYTF
>19|many|TRBD2|TRBV20-1|TRBJ2-1
TGCAGTGCTAGAGCAGAGACTAGCGGGCCTAGGAGGTCCTACAATGAGCAGTTCTTC
CSARAETSGPRRSYNEQFF
>14|many|NA|TRBV7-9|TRBJ1-2
TGTGCCAGCAGCTTAGACCGAGCTAACTATGGCTACACCTTC
CASSLDRANYGYTF